This entry is about one T cell receptor beta chain. Its matching antigen is unknown. One entry per CDR3 protein, called by TCRdb with MiXCR from the RT-PCR reads. The sample includes more than 150,000 distinct CDR3 sequences, roughly 8.7% of them seen just once. This sample was taken from a study of response to subunit inactivated influenza vaccine. Study observations and caveats: Authors suggested seasonal influenza vaccinations each recruit few new T cells.

Trimming stripped 1 base from V and 4 bases from J, with 11 bases between. From germline, CDR1 is SGHTA and CDR2 FQGNSA. The length of the CDR3 is 15 residues. Sequencing was performed on non-naive T cells sorted from PBMCs, taken on the day of vaccination. V usage is TRBV7-2 and J usage is TRBJ2-1; the D is unclear. The sequence derives from a man in his fifties or sixties who received an inactivated influenza vaccine. The CDR3 region is CASSLEGRMYNEQFF. CDR3 nucleotides: TGTGCCAGCAGCTTAGAAGGACGCATGTACAATGAGCAGTTCTTC.